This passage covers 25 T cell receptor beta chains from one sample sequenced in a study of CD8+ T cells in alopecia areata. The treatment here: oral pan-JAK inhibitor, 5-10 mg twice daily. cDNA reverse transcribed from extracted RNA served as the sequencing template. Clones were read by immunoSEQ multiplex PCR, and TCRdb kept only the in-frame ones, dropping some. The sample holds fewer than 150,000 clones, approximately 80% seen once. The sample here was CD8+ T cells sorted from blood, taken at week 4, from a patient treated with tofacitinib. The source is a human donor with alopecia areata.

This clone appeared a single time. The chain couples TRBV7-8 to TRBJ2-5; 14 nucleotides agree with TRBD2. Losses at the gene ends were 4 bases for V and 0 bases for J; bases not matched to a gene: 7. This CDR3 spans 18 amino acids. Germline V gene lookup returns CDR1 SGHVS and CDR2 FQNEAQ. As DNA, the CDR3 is TGTGCCAGCAGCTCCGGACTAGCGGGGGGCGAGTACCAAGAGACCCAGTACTTC. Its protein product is CASSSGLAGGEYQETQYF.

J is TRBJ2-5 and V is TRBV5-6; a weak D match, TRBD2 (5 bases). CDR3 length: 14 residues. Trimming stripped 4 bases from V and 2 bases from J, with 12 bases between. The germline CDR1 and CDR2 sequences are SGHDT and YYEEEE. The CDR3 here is CASSPMRAQETQYF. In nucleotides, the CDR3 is TGTGCCAGCAGCCCAATGAGGGCGCAAGAGACCCAGTACTTC. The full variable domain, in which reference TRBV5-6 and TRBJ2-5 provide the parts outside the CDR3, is DAGVTQSPTHLIKTRGQQVTLRCSPKSGHDTVSWYQQALGQGPQFIFQYYEEEERQRGNFPDRFSGHQFPNYSSELNVNALLLGDSALYLCASSPMRAQETQYFGPGTRLLVL.

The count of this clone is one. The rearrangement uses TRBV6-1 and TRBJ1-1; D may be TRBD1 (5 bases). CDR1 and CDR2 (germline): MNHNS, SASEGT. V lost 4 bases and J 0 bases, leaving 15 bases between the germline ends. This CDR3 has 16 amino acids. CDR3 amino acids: CASSGVPGTVNTEAFF. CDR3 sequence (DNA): TGTGCCAGCAGTGGGGTTCCCGGGACGGTGAACACTGAAGCTTTCTTT.

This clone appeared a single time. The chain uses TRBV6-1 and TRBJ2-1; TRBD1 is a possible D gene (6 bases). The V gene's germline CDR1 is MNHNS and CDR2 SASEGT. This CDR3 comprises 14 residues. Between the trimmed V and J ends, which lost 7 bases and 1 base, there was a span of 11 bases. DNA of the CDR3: TGTGCCAGCATAGGACAGATATCCTACAATGAGCAGTTCTTC. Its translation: CASIGQISYNEQFF.

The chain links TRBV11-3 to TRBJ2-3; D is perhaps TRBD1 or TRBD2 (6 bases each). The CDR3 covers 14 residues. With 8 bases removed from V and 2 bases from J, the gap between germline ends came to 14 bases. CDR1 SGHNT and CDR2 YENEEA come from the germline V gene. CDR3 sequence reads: CASHLGGLTDTQYF. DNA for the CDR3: TGTGCCAGCCACCTGGGGGGCCTCACAGATACGCAGTATTTT. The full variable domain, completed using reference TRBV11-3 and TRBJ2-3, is EAGVVQSPRYKIIEKKQPVAFWCNPISGHNTLYWYLQNLGQGPELLIRYENEEAVDDSQLPKDRFSAERLKGVDSTLKIQPAELGDSAVYLCASHLGGLTDTQYFGPGTRLTVL.

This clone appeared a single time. This CDR3 is CASSQEGGNTEAFF. CDR3 coding DNA: TGCGCCAGCAGCCAAGAAGGGGGGAACACTGAAGCTTTCTTT. The chain employs TRBV4-3 and TRBJ1-1, with D possibly TRBD1 on 6 matching bases. From germline, CDR1 is LGHNA and CDR2 YSLEER. Between the trimmed V and J ends, which lost 0 bases and 1 base, there was a span of 6 bases. The CDR3 has 14 amino acids.

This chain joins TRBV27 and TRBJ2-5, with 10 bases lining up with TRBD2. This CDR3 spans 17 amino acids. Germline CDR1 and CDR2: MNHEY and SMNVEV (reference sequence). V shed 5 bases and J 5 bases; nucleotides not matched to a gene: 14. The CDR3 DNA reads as TGTGCCAGCAGTGCCCTACCTAGCGGGGGCCTCCGGGAGACCCAGTACTTC. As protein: CASSALPSGGLRETQYF.

CDR3 nucleotide sequence: TGCGCCAGCAGCCAAGAGGGGGGGGTCTCCTACAATGAGCAGTTCTTC. Translation gives CASSQEGGVSYNEQFF. The genes are TRBV4-3 and TRBJ2-1; TRBD2 matches at 7 bases. The germline gives CDR1 LGHNA, CDR2 YSLEER. The ends lost 0 bases at V and 0 bases at J; junction bases unmatched: 2. The length of the CDR3 is 16 residues.

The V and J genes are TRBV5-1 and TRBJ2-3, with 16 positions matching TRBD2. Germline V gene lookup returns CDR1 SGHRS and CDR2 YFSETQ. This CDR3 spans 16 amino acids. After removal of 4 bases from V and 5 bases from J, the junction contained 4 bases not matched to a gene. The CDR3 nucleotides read TGCGCCAGCAGCGGGACTAGCGGGGGGGCCGGAGATACGCAGTATTTT. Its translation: CASSGTSGGAGDTQYF.

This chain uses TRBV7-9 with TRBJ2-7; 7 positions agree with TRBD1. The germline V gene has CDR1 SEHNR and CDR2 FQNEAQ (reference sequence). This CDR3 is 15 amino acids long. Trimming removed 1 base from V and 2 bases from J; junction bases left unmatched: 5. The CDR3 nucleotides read TGTGCCAGCAGCTTAGGAGAGGACAGGCCCTACGAGCAGTACTTC. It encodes CASSLGEDRPYEQYF.

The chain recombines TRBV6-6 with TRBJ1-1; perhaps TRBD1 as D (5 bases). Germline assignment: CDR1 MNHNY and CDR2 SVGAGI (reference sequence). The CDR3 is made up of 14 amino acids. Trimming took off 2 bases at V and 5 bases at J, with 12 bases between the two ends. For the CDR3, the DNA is TGTGCCAGCAGTTACATGGGGCCTCGGACTGAAGCTTTCTTT. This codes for CASSYMGPRTEAFF.

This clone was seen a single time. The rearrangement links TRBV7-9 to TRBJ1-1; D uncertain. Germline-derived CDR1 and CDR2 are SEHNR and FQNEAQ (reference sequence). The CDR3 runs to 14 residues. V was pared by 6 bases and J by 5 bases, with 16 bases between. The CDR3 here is CASSFEEGNTEAFF. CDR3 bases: TGTGCCAGCAGTTTTGAGGAGGGAAATACTGAAGCTTTCTTT.

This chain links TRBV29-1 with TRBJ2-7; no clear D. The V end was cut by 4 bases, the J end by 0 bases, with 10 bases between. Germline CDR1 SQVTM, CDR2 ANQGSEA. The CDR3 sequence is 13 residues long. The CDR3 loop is CSVVKSSSYEQYF. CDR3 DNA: TGCAGCGTTGTGAAGTCGAGCTCCTACGAGCAGTACTTC.

The CDR3 sequence is CASSPGTNSNQPQHF. The CDR3 nucleotides read TGTGCCAGCAGTCCCGGGACAAACAGCAATCAGCCCCAGCATTTT. The rearrangement joins TRBV6-5 to TRBJ1-5; D is possibly TRBD1 (6 bases). Germline values: CDR1 MNHEY, CDR2 SVGAGI. The V and J ends lost 5 bases and 1 base respectively, with 12 bases between them. The CDR3 sequence is 15 residues long.

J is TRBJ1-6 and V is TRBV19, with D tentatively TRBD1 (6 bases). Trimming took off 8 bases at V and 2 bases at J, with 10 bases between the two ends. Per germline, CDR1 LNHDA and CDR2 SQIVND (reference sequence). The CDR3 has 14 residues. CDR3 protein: CASWGTTYNSPLHF. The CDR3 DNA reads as TGTGCCAGTTGGGGGACAACCTATAATTCACCCCTCCACTTT.

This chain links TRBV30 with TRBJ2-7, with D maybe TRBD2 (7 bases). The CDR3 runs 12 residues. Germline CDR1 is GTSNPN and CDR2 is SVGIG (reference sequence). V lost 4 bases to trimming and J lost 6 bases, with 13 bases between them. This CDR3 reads CAWKGGPGEQYF. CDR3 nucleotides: TGTGCCTGGAAGGGGGGGCCAGGCGAGCAGTACTTC.

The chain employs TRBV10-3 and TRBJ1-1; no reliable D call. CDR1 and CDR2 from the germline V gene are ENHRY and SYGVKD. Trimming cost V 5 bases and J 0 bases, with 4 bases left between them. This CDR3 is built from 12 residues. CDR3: CAISWVNTEAFF. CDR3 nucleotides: TGTGCCATCAGTTGGGTGAACACTGAAGCTTTCTTT.

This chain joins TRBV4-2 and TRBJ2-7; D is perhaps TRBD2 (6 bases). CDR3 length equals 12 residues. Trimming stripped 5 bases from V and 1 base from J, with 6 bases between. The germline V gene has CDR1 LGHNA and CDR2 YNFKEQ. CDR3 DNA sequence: TGTGCCAGCAGCGCGGGGTCCTACGAGCAGTACTTC. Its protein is CASSAGSYEQYF.

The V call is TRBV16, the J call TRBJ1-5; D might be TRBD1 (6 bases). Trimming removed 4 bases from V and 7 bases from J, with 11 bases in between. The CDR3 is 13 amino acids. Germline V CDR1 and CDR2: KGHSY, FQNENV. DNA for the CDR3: TGTGCCAGCAGCCTTAGGGGGTTGCAGCCCCAGCATTTT. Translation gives CASSLRGLQPQHF.

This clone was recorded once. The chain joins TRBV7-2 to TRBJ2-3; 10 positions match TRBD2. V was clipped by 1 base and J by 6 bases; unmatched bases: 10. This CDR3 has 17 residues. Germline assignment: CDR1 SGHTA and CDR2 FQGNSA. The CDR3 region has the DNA TGTGCCAGCAGCTTAGATTCTTCTAGCGGGAGTTTTGATACGCAGTATTTT. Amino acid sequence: CASSLDSSSGSFDTQYF. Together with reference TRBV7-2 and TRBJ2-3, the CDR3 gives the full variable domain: GAGVSQSPSNKVTEKGKDVELRCDPISGHTALYWYRQSLGQGLEFLIYFQGNSAPDKSGLPSDRFSAERTGGSVSTLTIQRTQQEDSAVYLCASSLDSSSGSFDTQYFGPGTRLTVL.

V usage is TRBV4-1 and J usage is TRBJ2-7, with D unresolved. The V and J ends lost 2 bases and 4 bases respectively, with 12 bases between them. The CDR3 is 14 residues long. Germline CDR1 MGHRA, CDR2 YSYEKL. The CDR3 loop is CASSQNKAPYEQYF. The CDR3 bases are TGCGCCAGCAGCCAAAACAAAGCCCCTTACGAGCAGTACTTC.

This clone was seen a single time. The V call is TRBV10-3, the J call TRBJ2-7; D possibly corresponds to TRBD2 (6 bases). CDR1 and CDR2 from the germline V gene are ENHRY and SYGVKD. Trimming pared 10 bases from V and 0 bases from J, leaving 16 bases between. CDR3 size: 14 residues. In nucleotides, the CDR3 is TGTGCCACCGGCGGCCAGACTAGCTCCTACGAGCAGTACTTC. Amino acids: CATGGQTSSYEQYF.

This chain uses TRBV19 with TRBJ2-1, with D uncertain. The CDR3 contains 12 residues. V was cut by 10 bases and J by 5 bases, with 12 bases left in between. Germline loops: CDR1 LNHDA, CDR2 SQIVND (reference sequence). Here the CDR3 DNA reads TGTGCCACCAGGTGGGGAAACAATGAGCAGTTCTTC. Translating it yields CATRWGNNEQFF. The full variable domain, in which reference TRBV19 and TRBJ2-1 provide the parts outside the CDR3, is DGGITQSPKYLFRKEGQNVTLSCEQNLNHDAMYWYRQDPGQGLRLIYYSQIVNDFQKGDIAEGYSVSREKKESFPLTVTSAQKNPTAFYLCATRWGNNEQFFGPGTRLTVL.

This chain's CDR3 is CASSPFQGRNTEAFF. The DNA for the CDR3 is TGCGCCAGCAGTCCCTTTCAGGGACGGAACACTGAAGCTTTCTTT. This sequence joins TRBV5-1 and TRBJ1-1, with D tentatively TRBD1 (5 bases). This CDR3 spans 15 amino acids. The V end was cut by 5 bases, the J end by 1 base, with 15 bases between. Germline V gene lookup returns CDR1 SGHRS and CDR2 YFSETQ.

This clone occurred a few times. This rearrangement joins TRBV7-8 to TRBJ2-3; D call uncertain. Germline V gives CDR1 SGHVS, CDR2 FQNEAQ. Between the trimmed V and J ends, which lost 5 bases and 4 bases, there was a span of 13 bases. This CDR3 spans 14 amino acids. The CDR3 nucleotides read TGTGCCAGCAGCCCGACTGCCCGGGCAGATACGCAGTATTTT. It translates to CASSPTARADTQYF.